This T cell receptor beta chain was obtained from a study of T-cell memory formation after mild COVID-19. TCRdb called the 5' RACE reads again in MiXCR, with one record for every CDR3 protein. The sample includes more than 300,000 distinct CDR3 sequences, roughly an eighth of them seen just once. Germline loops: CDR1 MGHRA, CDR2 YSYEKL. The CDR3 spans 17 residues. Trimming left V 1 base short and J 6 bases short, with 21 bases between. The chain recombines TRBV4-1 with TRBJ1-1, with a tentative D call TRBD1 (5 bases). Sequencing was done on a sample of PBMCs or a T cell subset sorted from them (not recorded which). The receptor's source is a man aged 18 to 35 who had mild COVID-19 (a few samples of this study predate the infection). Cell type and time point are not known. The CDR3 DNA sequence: TGCGCCAGCAGCCAAGGAGGGGTGGTCGGAGTGCAAGCTGAAGCTTTCTTT. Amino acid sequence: CASSQGGVVGVQAEAFF.